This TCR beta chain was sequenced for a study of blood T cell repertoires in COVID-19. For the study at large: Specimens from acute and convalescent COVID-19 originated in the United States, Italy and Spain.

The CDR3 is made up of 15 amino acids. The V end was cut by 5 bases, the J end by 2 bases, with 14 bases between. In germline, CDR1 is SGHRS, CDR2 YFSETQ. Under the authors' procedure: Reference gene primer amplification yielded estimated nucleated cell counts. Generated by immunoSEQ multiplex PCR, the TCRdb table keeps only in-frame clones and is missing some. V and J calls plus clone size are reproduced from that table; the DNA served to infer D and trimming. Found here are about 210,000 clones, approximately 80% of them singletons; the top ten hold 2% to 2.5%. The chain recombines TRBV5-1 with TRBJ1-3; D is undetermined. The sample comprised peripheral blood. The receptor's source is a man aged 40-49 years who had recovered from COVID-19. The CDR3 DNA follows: TGCGCCAGCAGTCCAACGGGGAGGGCTGGAAACACCATATATTTT. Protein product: CASSPTGRAGNTIYF. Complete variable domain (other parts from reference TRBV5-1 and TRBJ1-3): KAGVTQTPRYLIKTRGQQVTLSCSPISGHRSVSWYQQTPGQGLQFLFEYFSETQRNKGNFPGRFSGRQFSNSRSEMNVSTLELGDSALYLCASSPTGRAGNTIYFGEGSWLTVV.